This T cell receptor beta chain was recovered during a study of CD8 T cells in ankylosing spondylitis. Notes on the study in general: As for the disease-linked clones, they showed a CD8+ phenotype and occurred at relatively low frequencies in peripheral blood. Ankylosing spondylitis blood appeared to carry a characteristic TCR beta motif of 7 or 8 highly homologous variants. Significantly higher representation of disease-linked clones was reported for matched ankylosing spondylitis synovial fluid. Existing reports had already noted some motif variants in reactive arthritis synovial fluid and blood.

This clonotype was found a few times. The antigen is not known. Trimming took 7 bases from V and 0 from J, leaving 13 bases between them. CDR3 size: 13 residues. Germline V CDR1 and CDR2: SQVTM, ANQGSEA. Molecular-barcoded quantitative 5'-RACE produced these TCR beta libraries. TCRdb called the 5' RACE reads again in MiXCR, with one record for every CDR3 protein. The sample shows tens of thousands of distinct CDR3 sequences, around 8.3% of them seen only once. This receptor was taken from a male donor with ankylosing spondylitis. V is TRBV29-1 and J is TRBJ2-7; D possibly corresponds to TRBD1 (6 bases). Sample: blood, either unsorted or a sorted T cell fraction (not recorded which). This CDR3 reads CSALVDSSYEQYF. The CDR3 DNA reads TGCAGCGCCCTCGTGGACAGCTCCTACGAGCAGTACTTC.